This record concerns one T cell receptor (beta chain) sequence. Its antigen is as yet unknown. Original analysis: There were no quality scores in the junction-only immunoSEQ sequences, so filtering differed. Assay: immunoSEQ multiplex PCR; the TCRdb copy retains only in-frame clones and omits some. V and J calls plus clone size are reproduced from that table; the DNA served to infer D and trimming. The sample includes approximately 350,000 clones, approximately 74% of them seen just once. The data derive from a study of shared clonotypes between healthy human individuals. Study conclusions and caveats: Despite large depth, rarefaction showed incomplete sorted-subset sequencing.

Germline loops: CDR1 MNHNY, CDR2 SVGAGI (reference sequence). V was trimmed by 0 bases and J by 4 bases, leaving 12 bases between them. The CDR3 has 15 residues. This TCR was recovered from a young man in good health. The chain joins TRBV6-6 to TRBJ1-1; TRBD1 might be the D (6 bases). Sequencing was performed on memory CD4+ T cells sorted from blood. Specified subset: CD45RA-negative fraction. The CDR3 DNA reads as TGTGCCAGCAGTTACTCGACGCAGGGGAGCACTGAAGCTTTCTTT. This sequence encodes CASSYSTQGSTEAFF.